The rows below give T cell receptor beta chains drawn from one sample of a study of cytomegalovirus exposure and HLA in healthy donors. Generated by immunoSEQ multiplex PCR, the TCRdb table keeps only in-frame clones and is missing some. The repertoire holds roughly 140,000 clones, approximately 77% seen once, with 4% to 6% in the top ten. The sample comprised PBMCs. Receptors were obtained from a woman aged 45-59 years in good health and CMV-seronegative. The CDR3 runs from the conserved cysteine through the conserved F or W. D genes are given only for firm matches. Clone size appears in some rows only: once, few, many, or a class for an expanded clone.

D: TRBD1
V: TRBV30
J: TRBJ1-4
size: .
DNA: TGTGCCTGGAAATCTAGGGGACAGTCGAATGAAAAACTGTTTTTT
CDR3: CAWKSRGQSNEKLFF

D: .
V: TRBV2
J: TRBJ1-5
size: .
DNA: TGTGCCAGCAGTGAAGCGCGGGGGCTTGGTCAGCCCCAGCATTTT
CDR3: CASSEARGLGQPQHF

D: TRBD1
V: TRBV6-1
J: TRBJ1-6
size: .
DNA: TGTGCCAGCAGTCAACGACAGGGAGGAGAATCACCCCTCCACTTT
CDR3: CASSQRQGGESPLHF

D: .
V: TRBV6-4
J: TRBJ1-4
size: .
DNA: TGTGCCAGCAGTCCGACAGTTAATGAAAAACTGTTTTTT
CDR3: CASSPTVNEKLFF

D: TRBD1
V: TRBV6-1
J: TRBJ1-2
size: .
DNA: TGTGCCAGCAGTGAAGACAGGGGCTACTATGGCTACACCTTC
CDR3: CASSEDRGYYGYTF

D: .
V: TRBV12-5
J: TRBJ1-5
size: .
DNA: TGTGCTAGTGGTTGGGGGCTCGAGGGGGGGGCAATTTTAATGAGCAATCAGCCCCAGCATTTT
CDR3: CASGWGLEGGAILMSNQPQHF

D: .
V: TRBV5-1
J: TRBJ1-1
size: .
DNA: TGCGCCAGCATAGGGCAGGGAAGTACTGAAGCTTTCTTT
CDR3: CASIGQGSTEAFF

D: TRBD1
V: TRBV7-8
J: TRBJ2-7
size: .
DNA: TGTGCCAGCAGCCCTGGGAGGACAGGGACCTACGAGCAGTACTTC
CDR3: CASSPGRTGTYEQYF

D: .
V: TRBV19
J: TRBJ1-3
size: .
DNA: TGTGCCAGTAGTATTCTGGGAGCCGAAAACACCATATATTTT
CDR3: CASSILGAENTIYF

D: .
V: TRBV15
J: TRBJ1-1
size: .
DNA: TGTGCCACCAGCAGAGAATTTGAGGTGACTGAAGCTTTCTTT
CDR3: CATSREFEVTEAFF

D: .
V: TRBV14
J: TRBJ2-3
size: .
DNA: TGTGCCAGCAGCCAAGTTACAGGGTTGGTAGGTACGCAGTATTTT
CDR3: CASSQVTGLVGTQYF

D: .
V: TRBV27
J: TRBJ2-5
size: .
DNA: TGTGCCACCCTCCAGGGGGGAGAGACCCAGTACTTC
CDR3: CATLQGGETQYF

D: TRBD1
V: TRBV5-6
J: TRBJ2-6
size: few
DNA: TGTGCCAGCAGCCCGACAGGGTCTGGGGCCAACGTCCTGACTTTC
CDR3: CASSPTGSGANVLTF

D: .
V: TRBV9
J: TRBJ2-1
size: .
DNA: TGTGCCAGCAGCGTAGGGTCCCTGGGGGGCTCCTACAATGAGCAGTTCTTC
CDR3: CASSVGSLGGSYNEQFF

D: TRBD1
V: TRBV28
J: TRBJ2-7
size: .
DNA: TGTGCCAGCAGTTTGGGGACAGGGGTTTTCCTTGGCGAGCAGTACTTC
CDR3: CASSLGTGVFLGEQYF

D: .
V: TRBV4-2
J: TRBJ2-6
size: few
DNA: TGTGCCAGCAGCCAAGATCAGCGGGTAACTGGGGCCAACGTCCTGACTTTC
CDR3: CASSQDQRVTGANVLTF